This T cell receptor (beta chain) was profiled in a study of T cells in Graves' hyperthyroidism and ophthalmopathy. Germline loops: CDR1 SGDLS, CDR2 YYNGEE. The CDR3 totals 17 residues. V lost 0 bases, J lost 1 base, and 16 bases lay in between. Amplification of TCR beta CDR3 regions was performed using RNA transcripts as template. HTBI primers were the set used in a first-round RT-PCR of the TCR CDR3. MiXCR, run by TCRdb on the multiplex PCR reads, gives a single entry per CDR3 protein. The repertoire holds about 480,000 distinct CDR3 sequences, with approximately 15% as singletons. This clonotype was recorded at least ten times.

The gene calls are TRBV9 and TRBJ1-2, with TRBD1 as a possible D gene (5 bases). The material sequenced was blood. This TCR was recovered from a woman aged 18 to 35 with Graves' hyperthyroidism. As DNA, the CDR3 is TGTGCCAGCAGCGTAGCTACCGGACAAAGGAGTAACTATGGCTACACCTTC. It specifies CASSVATGQRSNYGYTF.